Following are 17 T cell receptor beta chains from one sample sequenced in a study of OX40 agonist ivuxolimab in advanced cancers. Data came from immunoSEQ multiplex PCR; TCRdb stores just in-frame clones and leaves some out. This sample yields approximately 23,000 clones, of which 70% to 90% are seen a single time; about 55% belongs to the top ten. Sample: CD4+ or CD8+ T cells sorted from blood, taken in a trial of the OX40 agonist ivuxolimab. These TCRs come from an adult with an advanced solid tumor such as melanoma, head and neck, liver or kidney cancer.

With respect to this clone: The sample carries other DNA sequences with the same CDR3. The V and J genes are TRBV16 and TRBJ2-7; D could derive from TRBD1 or TRBD2 (5 bases each). This CDR3 has 14 amino acids. V was shortened by 3 bases and J by 0 bases, with 9 bases between the two germline ends. Germline assignment: CDR1 KGHSY and CDR2 FQNENV. The CDR3 loop is CASSHAGSSYEQYF. The CDR3 DNA follows: TGTGCCAGCAGCCATGCAGGGAGCTCCTACGAGCAGTACTTC. The full variable domain, its missing parts supplied by reference TRBV16 and TRBJ2-7, is GEEVAQTPKHLVRGEGQKAKLYCAPIKGHSYVFWYQQVLKNEFKFLISFQNENVFDETGMPKERFSAKCLPNSPCSLEIQATKLEDSAVYFCASSHAGSSYEQYFGPGTRLTVT.

V is TRBV5-6 and J is TRBJ2-7, with a possible D match to TRBD2 (5 bases). V was pared by 4 bases and J by 7 bases, with 12 bases between. The CDR3 extends over 12 amino acids. Germline lookup yields CDR1 SGHDT and CDR2 YYEEEE. Here the CDR3 DNA reads TGTGCCAGCAGCGCGGCCTGGGAGGAGCAGTACTTC. Its translation is CASSAAWEEQYF.

This clone was counted once. J is TRBJ1-2 and V is TRBV27, with D maybe TRBD1 (5 bases). This CDR3 contains 12 residues. CDR1 and CDR2 from the germline V gene are MNHEY and SMNVEV (reference sequence). Trimming stripped 1 base from V and 9 bases from J, with 9 bases between. CDR3 sequence (DNA): TGTGCCAGCAGTTTATTAGGGGATCGCTACACCTTC. Its protein is CASSLLGDRYTF.

This clone was recorded only once. The V and J genes are TRBV25-1 and TRBJ1-2, with 8 bases that match TRBD1. CDR3 length: 13 amino acids. Germline-derived CDR1 and CDR2 are MGHDK and SYGVNS. V lost 6 bases and J lost 4; bases outside the gene matches: 4. The CDR3, as DNA: TGTGCCAGCAGCCGGGACAGGCTCTATGGCTACACCTTC. As protein: CASSRDRLYGYTF.

This chain uses TRBV4-3 with TRBJ1-1; TRBD1 is a possible D gene (6 bases). The ends were cut back, 3 bases at V and 0 bases at J, with 11 bases in the middle. The CDR3 has 15 residues. Germline assignment: CDR1 LGHNA and CDR2 YSLEER. This chain's CDR3 is CASSHIGGLNTEAFF. The CDR3 DNA reads as TGCGCCAGCAGCCATATAGGGGGATTGAACACTGAAGCTTTCTTT.

V gene TRBV6-6 combines with J gene TRBJ1-3; TRBD1 aligns across 7 bases. The CDR3 length is 14 residues. Germline V lookup: CDR1 MNHNY, CDR2 SVGAGI (reference sequence). V gave up 4 bases and J gave up 9 bases; unmatched junction bases: 9. The CDR3 here is CASSSDRPGVTIYF. In nucleotides, the CDR3 is TGTGCCAGCAGTTCGGACAGGCCCGGCGTCACCATATATTTT.

The rearrangement links TRBV30 to TRBJ1-1; no definite D call. Germline values: CDR1 GTSNPN, CDR2 SVGIG (reference sequence). The ends were cut back, 0 bases at V and 1 base at J, with 9 bases in the middle. CDR3 size: 14 residues. CDR3 residues: CAWSVDYTNTEAFF. DNA for the CDR3: TGTGCCTGGAGTGTGGACTACACGAACACTGAAGCTTTCTTT. Full variable domain (outside the CDR3, taken from reference TRBV30 and TRBJ1-1): SQTIHQWPATLVQPVGSPLSLECTVEGTSNPNLYWYRQAAGRGLQLLFYSVGIGQISSEVPQNLSASRPQDRQFILSSKKLLLSDSGFYLCAWSVDYTNTEAFFGQGTRLTVV.

This clone was observed a few times. This chain links TRBV6-1 with TRBJ1-2; D not certain. Trimming removed 3 bases from V and 8 bases from J, with 13 bases in between. CDR1 and CDR2 (germline): MNHNS, SASEGT. The CDR3 totals 13 residues. CDR3 sequence (DNA): TGTGCCAGCAGTGACGGAACGAACGGAGGCTACACCTTC. This translates into CASSDGTNGGYTF.

This rearrangement joins TRBV7-3 to TRBJ2-3; tentative D call: TRBD2 (5 bases). The V gene's germline CDR1 is SGHTA and CDR2 FQGTGA. Trimming stripped 5 bases from V and 2 bases from J, with 8 bases between. CDR3 length: 13 amino acids. The CDR3 here is CASSPSPTDTQYF. The CDR3 DNA reads TGTGCCAGCAGCCCTAGCCCCACAGATACGCAGTATTTT.

V usage is TRBV19 and J usage is TRBJ1-2; D is unresolved. V gave up 3 bases and J gave up 4 bases, with 12 bases separating them. From germline, CDR1 is LNHDA and CDR2 SQIVND (reference sequence). The CDR3 loop spans 14 amino acids. The CDR3: CASSIGEHFYGYTF. CDR3 in DNA: TGTGCCAGTAGTATTGGGGAACACTTCTATGGCTACACCTTC.

The CDR3 here is CASSLNPGPYTEAFF. The CDR3 region has the DNA TGTGCCAGCAGCCTTAACCCGGGCCCTTATACTGAAGCTTTCTTT. The chain has TRBV7-2 and TRBJ1-1, with D hard to call. In germline, CDR1 is SGHTA, CDR2 FQGNSA. The CDR3 spans 15 residues. V was pared by 5 bases and J by 5 bases, with 18 bases between.

This chain links TRBV2 with TRBJ2-3; D unresolved. The V and J ends lost 8 bases and 1 base respectively, with 1 base between them. CDR1 is SNHLY and CDR2 is FYNNEI in the germline V gene. The CDR3 has 10 amino acids. The CDR3 DNA is TGTGCCAGCGGCACAGATACGCAGTATTTT. Protein product: CASGTDTQYF.

The chain has TRBV6-1 and TRBJ2-7; D is unclear. V lost 6 bases and J 0 bases, leaving 9 bases between the germline ends. The CDR3 spans 13 residues. The germline V gene has CDR1 MNHNS and CDR2 SASEGT. The CDR3 DNA reads as TGTGCCAGCAGCCAAGTATACTCCTACGAGCAGTACTTC. Amino acid sequence: CASSQVYSYEQYF.

The V and J genes are TRBV9 and TRBJ2-1, with D possibly TRBD1 on 7 matching bases. CDR3 length equals 17 residues. The V gene's germline CDR1 is SGDLS and CDR2 YYNGEE. The V gene lost 4 bases and the J gene lost 1 base, with 18 bases spanning the gap. The CDR3 region is CASSSPMTGRSYNEQFF. The CDR3 DNA sequence: TGTGCCAGCAGCTCACCCATGACAGGGAGGTCCTACAATGAGCAGTTCTTC.

The chain couples TRBV5-4 to TRBJ2-3, with 13 bases that match TRBD2. From germline, CDR1 is SGHNT and CDR2 YYREEE (reference sequence). This CDR3 region has 18 residues. The V gene end was trimmed by 0 bases and the J gene end by 2 bases; junction bases not matched to a gene: 6. CDR3 DNA: TGTGCCAGCAGCTTGGGGACTAGCGGGGGAGATTACACAGATACGCAGTATTTT. Its protein product is CASSLGTSGGDYTDTQYF.

The chain couples TRBV11-1 to TRBJ1-1; 11 nucleotides agree with TRBD1. Losses at the gene ends were 5 bases for V and 2 bases for J; bases not matched to a gene: 4. Germline V gene data show CDR1 as SGHAT and CDR2 as FQDESV (reference sequence). The CDR3 contains 15 residues. The CDR3 reads CASSEGQGDNTEAFF. CDR3 DNA sequence: TGTGCCAGCAGCGAGGGACAGGGGGACAACACTGAAGCTTTCTTT.

Concerning this clone itself: One end of the junction varies from germline; a read error may be responsible. This chain connects TRBV7-9 to TRBJ2-7, with a possible D match to TRBD1 (5 bases). CDR3 length equals 9 residues. The germline V gene has CDR1 SEHNR and CDR2 FQNEAQ (reference sequence). The CDR3 reads CASGAHPGF. CDR3 in DNA: TGTGCCAGCGGGGCCCACCCTGGGTTC.